These 30 T cell receptor beta chains originate from one sample sequenced in a study of shared clonotypes between healthy human individuals. TCRdb's table, derived via immunoSEQ multiplex PCR, lists solely in-frame clones and lacks some. Of 2,100,000 or so clones listed, roughly 95% were seen once; the top ten hold less than 0.15%. Sequenced: naive CD4+ T cells sorted from blood. Subset here: CD45RA+ positively selected. These receptors originate from a man aged 18 to 29 in good health.

CDR3 sequence: CASRSDRGGNEQFF. CDR3 DNA sequence: TGTGCCAGCAGATCCGACAGGGGAGGGAATGAGCAGTTCTTC. The chain joins TRBV7-9 to TRBJ2-1; D may be TRBD1 (8 bases). This CDR3 comprises 14 residues. Trimming cost V 6 bases and J 7 bases, with 16 bases left between them. Per the germline V gene, CDR1 is SEHNR and CDR2 is FQNEAQ (reference sequence).

The CDR3 DNA reads as TGTGCCAGCAACAACGTCCTGTCCAATCAGCCCCAGCATTTT. Translating it yields CASNNVLSNQPQHF. The chain recombines TRBV2 with TRBJ1-5, with D uncertain. From germline, CDR1 is SNHLY and CDR2 FYNNEI. Deletions cut 7 bases from V and 3 bases from J, with 13 bases between. This CDR3 is 14 amino acids long.

The table lists this clone with a count of one. This chain links TRBV10-3 with TRBJ2-2, with 7 bases identical to TRBD2. Germline CDR1 and CDR2: ENHRY and SYGVKD. This CDR3 contains 13 residues. V shed 10 bases, J shed 4 bases, and the junction held 6 bases outside the gene matches. The CDR3 nucleotides read TGTGCCACGGGTCGGGAGGTCACCGGGGAGCTGTTTTTT. It codes for CATGREVTGELFF.

The chain employs TRBV6-6 and TRBJ1-4; 9 bases line up with TRBD1. The V segment lost 5 bases and the J segment 3 bases; nucleotides outside the gene matches: 7. The CDR3 spans 16 residues. CDR1 and CDR2 (germline): MNHNY, SVGAGI (reference sequence). The CDR3 reads CASSPGQGYSNEKLFF. The CDR3 DNA sequence: TGTGCCAGCAGTCCGGGACAGGGATATTCTAATGAAAAACTGTTTTTT.

V is TRBV6-5 and J is TRBJ1-2, with D possibly being TRBD1 (5 bases). The germline V and J ends were trimmed by 2 bases and 5 bases, with 15 bases remaining between them. This CDR3 has 15 amino acids. The V gene's germline CDR1 is MNHEY and CDR2 SVGAGI. The CDR3 nucleotides are TGTGCCAGCAGTTACAAGGTTACGGGGCCTTATGGCTACACCTTC. Its translation: CASSYKVTGPYGYTF.

This clone showed up just once. The rearrangement joins TRBV2 to TRBJ1-5; D ambiguous. V was clipped by 0 bases and J by 4 bases, with 10 bases between them. CDR1 is SNHLY, CDR2 FYNNEI, per germline. CDR3 length: 15 amino acids. Here the CDR3 reads CASSEAQLSNQPQHF. For the CDR3, the DNA is TGTGCCAGCAGTGAAGCACAGTTGTCGAATCAGCCCCAGCATTTT.

The chain employs TRBV9 and TRBJ1-2, with D unclear. The germline V and J ends were trimmed by 1 base and 5 bases, with 15 bases remaining between them. CDR1 and CDR2 from the germline V gene are SGDLS and YYNGEE. The CDR3 loop spans 15 amino acids. In nucleotides, the CDR3 is TGTGCCAGCAGCGTAACGGGCGCACCTACATATGGCTACACCTTC. As protein: CASSVTGAPTYGYTF. Filled out from reference TRBV9 and TRBJ1-2, the complete variable domain reads DSGVTQTPKHLITATGQRVTLRCSPRSGDLSVYWYQQSLDQGLQFLIQYYNGEERAKGNILERFSAQQFPDLHSELNLSSLELGDSALYFCASSVTGAPTYGYTFGSGTRLTVV.

The rearrangement joins TRBV18 to TRBJ1-3; TRBD1 agrees at 8 bases. The CDR3 spans 15 residues. Germline CDR1 reads KGHSH; CDR2 reads LQKENI. Germline trimming cut 3 bases from V and 1 base from J; bases unmatched to any gene: 2. The CDR3 spells CASSPDRVSGNTIYF. CDR3 DNA: TGTGCCAGCTCACCGGACAGGGTATCTGGAAACACCATATATTTT.

Note on this clone: This CDR3 is also generated by other DNA sequences in the sample. The chain recombines TRBV5-4 with TRBJ1-4, with D hard to call. The germline V gene encodes CDR1 SGHNT and CDR2 YYREEE (reference sequence). CDR3 length equals 14 residues. V was cut by 2 bases and J by 0 bases, with 5 bases left in between. The CDR3 here is CASSFGATNEKLFF. The DNA for the CDR3 is TGTGCCAGCAGCTTCGGTGCAACTAATGAAAAACTGTTTTTT.

The CDR3 coding sequence is TGTGCCAGCAGCGTAGGGTCAGCATTTTCCTACGAGCAGTACTTC. Protein sequence: CASSVGSAFSYEQYF. The rearrangement links TRBV9 to TRBJ2-7; no clear D. The ends were cut back, 0 bases at V and 1 base at J, with 11 bases in the middle. The V gene's germline CDR1 is SGDLS and CDR2 YYNGEE. The CDR3 has 15 amino acids.

The chain carries TRBV27 and TRBJ2-2; perhaps D is TRBD1 or TRBD2 (5 bases each). The CDR3 sequence is 15 residues long. Germline CDR1 reads MNHEY; CDR2 reads SMNVEV (reference sequence). V was shortened by 6 bases and J by 4 bases, with 15 bases between the two germline ends. CDR3 protein: CASRRFPGPTGELFF. CDR3 nucleotides: TGTGCCAGCAGACGATTCCCGGGGCCCACCGGGGAGCTGTTTTTT.

The V gene is TRBV30, the J gene TRBJ1-1; D is perhaps TRBD1 (6 bases). The CDR3 runs to 14 residues. CDR1 and CDR2 (germline): GTSNPN, SVGIG (reference sequence). The V end was cut by 1 base, the J end by 3 bases, with 12 bases between. As DNA, the CDR3 is TGTGCCTGGAGTGGGGGGCAGGGGCACACTGAAGCTTTCTTT. Protein sequence: CAWSGGQGHTEAFF.

With respect to this clone: This same CDR3 is encoded by further DNA sequences in the sample. The chain carries TRBV11-2 and TRBJ1-1, with D possibly TRBD1 on 6 matching bases. This CDR3 has 13 residues. Germline lookup yields CDR1 SGHAT and CDR2 FQNNGV. V shed 5 bases and J shed 1 base, with 8 bases lying between them. The CDR3 sequence: CASSPQGNTEAFF. The DNA of the CDR3 is TGTGCCAGCAGCCCACAGGGGAACACTGAAGCTTTCTTT.

This clone was counted only a few times. CDR3 sequence: CASSQIEGQNYGYTF. The CDR3 DNA reads as TGCGCCAGCAGTCAAATCGAGGGACAGAACTATGGCTACACCTTC. This chain connects TRBV23-1 to TRBJ1-2; 7 bases map to TRBD1. TRBV23-1 counts as an open reading frame of uncertain function. The J segment lost 2 bases and the V segment lost 2 bases, leaving 5 bases of the junction unmatched. CDR3 length equals 15 residues.

The CDR3 region is CASSEAPDRRYEQYF. The CDR3 DNA sequence: TGTGCCAGCAGTGAAGCTCCGGACAGACGCTACGAGCAGTACTTC. The chain links TRBV6-1 to TRBJ2-7; the D gene is possibly TRBD1 (6 bases). Germline V CDR1 and CDR2: MNHNS, SASEGT. The V end lost 0 bases, the J end lost 3 bases, and 12 bases lay between the germline ends. This CDR3 is 15 amino acids long.

The V call is TRBV28, the J call TRBJ1-6, with D unclear. V was trimmed by 6 bases and J by 5 bases, leaving 5 bases between them. The V gene's germline CDR1 is MDHEN and CDR2 SYDVKM. The CDR3 length is 12 residues. In nucleotides, the CDR3 is TGTGCCAGCAGCCTTAATAATTCACCCCTCCACTTT. It codes for CASSLNNSPLHF.

This chain links TRBV30 with TRBJ1-1; D is ambiguous. The germline gives CDR1 GTSNPN, CDR2 SVGIG (reference sequence). Trimming took 2 bases from V and 6 from J, leaving 7 bases between them. The CDR3 spans 11 residues. The CDR3: CAWSNEPEAFF. The CDR3, as DNA: TGTGCCTGGAGTAACGAGCCTGAAGCTTTCTTT.

This chain connects TRBV7-2 to TRBJ2-7; possible D gene TRBD2, 6 bases. Germline V gives CDR1 SGHTA, CDR2 FQGNSA. The CDR3 has 14 amino acids. Deletions cut 5 bases from V and 7 bases from J, with 18 bases between. CDR3 in amino acids: CASSPLFIGGEQYF. In DNA form, the CDR3 reads TGTGCCAGCAGCCCCCTCTTCATTGGGGGGGAGCAGTACTTC.

The genes are TRBV7-8 and TRBJ2-5; no definite D call. CDR1 and CDR2 (germline): SGHVS, FQNEAQ. V lost 6 bases and J lost 2, with 13 bases in between. The CDR3 has 14 residues. The CDR3 region has the DNA TGTGCCAGCAGGGCTAGGTTAGGTCAAGAGACCCAGTACTTC. Its translation: CASRARLGQETQYF.

On this clone: Other DNA sequences in this sample translate to the same CDR3. The chain couples TRBV5-1 to TRBJ2-7; the D gene is possibly TRBD2 (6 bases). This CDR3 region has 13 residues. The V end lost 0 bases, the J end lost 3 bases, and 7 bases lay between the germline ends. Germline CDR1 SGHRS, CDR2 YFSETQ. The CDR3 DNA is TGCGCCAGCAGCTTGGGGAGGGACTACGAGCAGTACTTC. Encoded protein: CASSLGRDYEQYF.

The J gene is TRBJ2-3, the V gene TRBV7-6; TRBD2 matches 7 bases. Per germline, CDR1 SGHVS and CDR2 FNYEAQ. The CDR3 extends over 17 amino acids. The V segment lost 1 base and the J segment 0 bases; nucleotides outside the gene matches: 7. The CDR3 DNA is TGTGCCAGCAGCTTAGTGGGACGCGGGGGAAGCACAGATACGCAGTATTTT. It yields the protein CASSLVGRGGSTDTQYF.

The chain uses TRBV5-4 and TRBJ2-5; D is unresolved. The CDR3 extends over 15 amino acids. Germline CDR1 is SGHNT and CDR2 is YYREEE (reference sequence). The ends were cut back, 4 bases at V and 5 bases at J, with 18 bases in the middle. The CDR3 protein is CASSIQQRSPETQYF. In nucleotides, the CDR3 is TGTGCCAGCAGCATCCAGCAAAGGTCTCCTGAGACCCAGTACTTC.

V is TRBV14 and J is TRBJ1-3; 9 nucleotides line up with TRBD1. The CDR3 spans 15 residues. V lost 4 bases, J lost 2 bases, and 3 bases stayed unmatched. Germline V lookup: CDR1 SGHDN, CDR2 FVKESK. CDR3 bases: TGTGCCAGCAGCCGTACAGGGGGCACTGGAAACACCATATATTTT. This encodes CASSRTGGTGNTIYF.

The table lists this clone with a count of one. This sequence joins TRBV11-2 and TRBJ2-5; TRBD1 matches at 10 bases. The CDR3 consists of 12 residues. Germline CDR1 reads SGHAT; CDR2 reads FQNNGV. Losses at the gene ends were 0 bases for V and 12 bases for J; bases not matched to a gene: 1. The CDR3 sequence: CASSLDGTGEYF. The DNA of the CDR3 is TGTGCCAGCAGCTTAGATGGGACAGGGGAGTACTTC.

A remark on this clone: In the same sample, other DNA sequences code for this CDR3. The rearrangement uses TRBV6-1 and TRBJ1-6; the D is unclear. Per the germline V gene, CDR1 is MNHNS and CDR2 is SASEGT. V gave up 2 bases and J gave up 7 bases, with 6 bases separating them. CDR3 length equals 13 residues. The CDR3 protein is CASSEQENSPLHF. DNA of the CDR3: TGTGCCAGCAGTGAACAGGAAAATTCACCCCTCCACTTT.

The chain uses TRBV9 and TRBJ1-4; the D gene is possibly TRBD1 (6 bases). This CDR3 has 14 amino acids. The V end lost 4 bases, the J end lost 6 bases, and 13 bases lay between the germline ends. Germline assignment: CDR1 SGDLS and CDR2 YYNGEE. CDR3 region: CASSFRDIDEKLFF. CDR3 coding DNA: TGTGCCAGCAGCTTCCGGGACATCGATGAAAAACTGTTTTTT.

The chain carries TRBV30 and TRBJ1-4, with 10 nucleotides matching TRBD1. Germline CDR1 and CDR2: GTSNPN and SVGIG (reference sequence). The CDR3 is 12 amino acids. The CDR3 bases are TGTGCTCGACAGGGGGCGGATGAAAAACTGTTTTTT. Translation gives CARQGADEKLFF.

The sample holds one count of this clone. The rearrangement links TRBV6-1 to TRBJ2-7, with 9 bases matching TRBD2. Trimming removed 4 bases from V and 0 bases from J; junction bases left unmatched: 10. The CDR3 is made up of 17 amino acids. Germline V gives CDR1 MNHNS, CDR2 SASEGT. This chain's CDR3 is CASSGASERGVSYEQYF. For the CDR3, the DNA is TGTGCCAGCAGTGGGGCTTCGGAGCGGGGGGTCTCCTACGAGCAGTACTTC.

The DNA of the CDR3 is TGTGCCAGCAGTTTAGAGCAGGGAGGGCGTTATGGCTACACCTTC. Translation gives CASSLEQGGRYGYTF. V and J are TRBV27 and TRBJ1-2; tentatively, D is TRBD1 (5 bases). This CDR3 has 15 residues. CDR1 MNHEY and CDR2 SMNVEV come from the germline V gene (reference sequence). Deletions cut 2 bases from V and 5 bases from J, with 15 bases between.

This chain connects TRBV6-5 to TRBJ1-6; tentative D call: TRBD1 (5 bases). Germline V gene data show CDR1 as MNHEY and CDR2 as SVGAGI. The CDR3 has 14 amino acids. V dropped 6 bases and J dropped 6 bases, with 12 bases sitting between them. The CDR3 reads CASRPGTANSPLHF. CDR3 nucleotide sequence: TGTGCCAGCAGACCCGGGACTGCTAATTCACCCCTCCACTTT.